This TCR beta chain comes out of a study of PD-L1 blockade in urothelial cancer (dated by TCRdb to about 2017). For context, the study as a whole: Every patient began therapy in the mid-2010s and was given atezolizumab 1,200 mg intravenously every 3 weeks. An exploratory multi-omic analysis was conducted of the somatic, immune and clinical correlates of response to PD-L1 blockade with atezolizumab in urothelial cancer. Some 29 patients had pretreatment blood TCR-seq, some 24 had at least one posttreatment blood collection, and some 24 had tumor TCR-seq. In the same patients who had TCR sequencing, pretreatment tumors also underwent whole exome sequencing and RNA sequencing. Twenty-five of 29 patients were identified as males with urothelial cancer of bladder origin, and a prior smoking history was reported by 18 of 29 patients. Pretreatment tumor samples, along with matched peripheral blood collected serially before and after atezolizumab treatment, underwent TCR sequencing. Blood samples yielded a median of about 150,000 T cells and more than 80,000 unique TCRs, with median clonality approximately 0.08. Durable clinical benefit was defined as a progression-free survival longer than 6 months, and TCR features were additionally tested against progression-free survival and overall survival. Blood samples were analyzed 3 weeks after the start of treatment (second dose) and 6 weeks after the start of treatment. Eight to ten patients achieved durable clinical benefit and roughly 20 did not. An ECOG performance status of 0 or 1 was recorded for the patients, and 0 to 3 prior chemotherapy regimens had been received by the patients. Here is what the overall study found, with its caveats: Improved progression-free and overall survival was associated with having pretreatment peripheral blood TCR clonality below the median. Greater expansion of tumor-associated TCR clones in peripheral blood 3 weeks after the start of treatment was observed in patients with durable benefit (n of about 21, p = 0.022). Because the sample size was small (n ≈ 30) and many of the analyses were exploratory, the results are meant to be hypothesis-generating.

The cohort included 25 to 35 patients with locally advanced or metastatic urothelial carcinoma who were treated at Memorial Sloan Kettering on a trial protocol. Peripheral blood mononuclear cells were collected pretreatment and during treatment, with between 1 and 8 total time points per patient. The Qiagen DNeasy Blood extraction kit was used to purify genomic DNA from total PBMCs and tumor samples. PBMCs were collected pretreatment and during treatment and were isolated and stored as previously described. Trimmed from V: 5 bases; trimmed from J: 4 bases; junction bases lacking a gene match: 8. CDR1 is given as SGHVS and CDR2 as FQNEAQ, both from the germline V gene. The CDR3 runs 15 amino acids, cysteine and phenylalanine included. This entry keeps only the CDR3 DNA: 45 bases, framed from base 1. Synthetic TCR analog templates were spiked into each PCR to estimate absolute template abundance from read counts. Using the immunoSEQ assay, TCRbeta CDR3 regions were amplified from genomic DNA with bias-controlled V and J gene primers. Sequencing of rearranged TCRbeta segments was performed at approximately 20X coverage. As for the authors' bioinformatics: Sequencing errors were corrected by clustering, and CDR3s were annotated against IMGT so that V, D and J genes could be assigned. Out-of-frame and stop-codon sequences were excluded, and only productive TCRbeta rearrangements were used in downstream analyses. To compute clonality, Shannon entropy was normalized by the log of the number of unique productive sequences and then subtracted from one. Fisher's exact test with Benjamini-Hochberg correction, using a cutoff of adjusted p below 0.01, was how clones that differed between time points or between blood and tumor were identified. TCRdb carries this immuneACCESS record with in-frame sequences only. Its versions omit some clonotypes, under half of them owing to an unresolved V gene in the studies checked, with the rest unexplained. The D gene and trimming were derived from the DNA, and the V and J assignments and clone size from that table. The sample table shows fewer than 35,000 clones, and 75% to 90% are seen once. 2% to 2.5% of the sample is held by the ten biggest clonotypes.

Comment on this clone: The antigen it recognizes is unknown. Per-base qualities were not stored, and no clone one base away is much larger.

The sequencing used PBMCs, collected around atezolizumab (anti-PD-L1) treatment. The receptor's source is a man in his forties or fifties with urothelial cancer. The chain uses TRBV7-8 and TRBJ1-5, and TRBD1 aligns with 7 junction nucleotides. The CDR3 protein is CASSIGQVLNQPQHF. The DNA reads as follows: TGTGCCAGCAGCATAGGACAGGTACTTAATCAGCCCCAGCATTTT.